These 2 T cell receptor beta chains were all obtained from the same sample, sequenced in a study of control samples from healthy donors and cancer patients. Some clones are missing from TCRdb's copy, which holds only in-frame ones; the method was immunoSEQ multiplex PCR. The data contain 78,000 or so clones, roughly 87% of them singletons. Sequenced: blood. The receptors were gathered from a woman aged 45-65 years in good health.

In regard to this clone: Germline and junction disagree at one end, which may indicate a read error. Other DNA variants within this sample encode the same CDR3. The CDR3 sequence: CASTRTGKGTEAFF. The CDR3 DNA sequence: TGTGCCAGCACTAGGACAGGGAAAGGCACTGAGGCTTTCTTT. The chain recombines TRBV25-1 with TRBJ1-1; 8 bases map to TRBD1. Per germline, CDR1 MGHDK and CDR2 SYGVNS. This CDR3 is built from 14 residues.

The V and J genes are TRBV18 and TRBJ2-2; TRBD1 aligns across 8 bases. Germline CDR1 reads KGHSH; CDR2 reads LQKENI. Germline trimming cut 3 bases from V and 2 bases from J; bases unmatched to any gene: 5. The CDR3 length is 16 residues. The CDR3 DNA follows: TGTGCCAGCTCACCTTTACCAGGGGGCAACACCGGGGAGCTGTTTTTT. Translation gives CASSPLPGGNTGELFF.